The rows below give T cell receptor beta chains drawn from one sample of a study of T cells after yellow fever vaccination. TCRdb independently ran MiXCR on the 5' RACE reads; one entry per CDR3 protein. The repertoire holds under 400,000 distinct CDR3 sequences, 11% seen once, with roughly 18% in the top ten. The sequencing here drew on PBMCs, taken on the day of the first yellow fever vaccination. All receptors come from a man aged 18 to 30 who received the YFV17D yellow fever vaccine. Both conserved end residues are part of each CDR3. The D gene is left open where the match is weak. Expanded clones are given a class, and other clones once, few, many or no size at all.

>TRBJ1-4|many|TRBV12-3/TRBV12-4|TRBD1
TGTGCCAGCAGCGCCCGACAGGGGGAAAAACTGTTTTTT
CASSARQGEKLFF
>TRBJ1-5|few|TRBV12-3/TRBV12-4|TRBD1
TGTGCCAGCAGTCTTCCCCGCCGGGACAGGGGAAATCAGCCCCAGCATTTT
CASSLPRRDRGNQPQHF
>TRBJ2-3|few|TRBV7-3|TRBD1
TGTGCCAGCAGCTTTCAAGGGGGCAACACAGATACGCAGTATTTT
CASSFQGGNTDTQYF
>TRBJ1-6|many|TRBV5-1|.
TGCGCCAGCAGCGTAAAAGGGGCTTCACCCCTCCACTTT
CASSVKGASPLHF
>TRBJ2-5|.|TRBV7-8|.
TGTGCCAGCAGCTTAGGCGTGGGCGGGGAGACCCAGTACTTC
CASSLGVGGETQYF
>TRBJ2-2|.|TRBV19|.
TGTGCCAGCGAAGCGCAGGGAGCCGGGGAGCTGTTTTTT
CASEAQGAGELFF
>TRBJ1-1|few|TRBV13|.
TGTGCCAGCAGCTCCCCTGGAGGAGCTTTCTTT
CASSSPGGAFF
>TRBJ2-2|.|TRBV11-2|.
TGTGCCAGCACCTTACAAGGACCGCTCGGGGAGCTGTTTTTT
CASTLQGPLGELFF
>TRBJ2-3|.|TRBV7-2|TRBD2
TGTGCCAGCAGCAGTAGCGGGGGACCACGTAGCACAGATACGCAGTATTTT
CASSSSGGPRSTDTQYF
>TRBJ1-5|.|TRBV12-3/TRBV12-4|.
TGTGCCAGCAGTCGGGGACGGGATCAGCCCCAGCATTTT
CASSRGRDQPQHF
>TRBJ2-1|.|TRBV4-2|.
TGTGCCAGCAGCCAAGCCGGGACGAGCTCCTACAATGAGCAGTTCTTC
CASSQAGTSSYNEQFF
>TRBJ2-3|few|TRBV29-1|.
TGCAGCGTTGAAGAACGCGGGCAAGGAGATACGCAGTATTTT
CSVEERGQGDTQYF
>TRBJ2-1|.|TRBV7-9|.
TGTGCCAGCAGCCCCGAGAGGGCGAGGCCCTACAATGAGCAGTTCTTC
CASSPERARPYNEQFF
>TRBJ2-1|.|TRBV5-4|TRBD1
TGTGCCAGCAGCTTTGGACAGGGGGAGTTTAAGGAGCAGTTCTTC
CASSFGQGEFKEQFF
>TRBJ2-5|few|TRBV7-9|.
TGTGCCAGCAGCTTAGTTACTTCAGTACAAGAGACCCAGTACTTC
CASSLVTSVQETQYF
>TRBJ2-3|few|TRBV21-1|.
TGTGCCAGCGTAGTACAGGCGTGCACAGATACGCAGTATTTT
CASVVQACTDTQYF
>TRBJ2-2|.|TRBV24-1|.
TGTGCCACCAGTGATTTAGAGCAGGCGAACACCGGGGAGCTGTTTTTT
CATSDLEQANTGELFF
>TRBJ1-6|many|TRBV3-1|.
TGTGCCAGCAGCCAAGCCATCGTCTCACCCCTCCACTTT
CASSQAIVSPLHF
>TRBJ2-7|.|TRBV12-3/TRBV12-4|.
TGTGCCAGCAGCTCTTCCTCTTCTTACGACGAGCAGTACTTC
CASSSSSSYDEQYF
>TRBJ2-5|.|TRBV6-2/TRBV6-3|.
TGTGCCACCCGTCGTGGGCACCAAGAGACCCAGTACTTC
CATRRGHQETQYF
>TRBJ1-2|.|TRBV4-1|.
TGCGCCAGCAGCCGCCGGGTCCTTTCCAACTATGGCTACACCTTC
CASSRRVLSNYGYTF
>TRBJ2-3|few|TRBV5-1|.
TGCGCCAGCAGCCCAGTCCCGGCAGTGGACTTGAGCACAGATACGCAGTATTTT
CASSPVPAVDLSTDTQYF
>TRBJ2-3|few|TRBV7-8|TRBD1
TGTGCCAGCAGCTGGGGACAGGGGTCAGATACGCAGTATTTT
CASSWGQGSDTQYF